This T cell receptor (beta chain) derives from a study of CD8+ T cells in alopecia areata. Unmatched junction bases numbered 4, after V lost 1 base and J lost 3 bases. The germline gives CDR1 FNHDT, CDR2 SITEND (reference sequence). There are 15 residues in the CDR3. Combined cutaneous lymph node cells underwent sorting by CD4, CD8alpha, NKG2D, NKG2ACE and additional markers. Isolated RNA was reverse transcribed into cDNA used as the sequencing template. TCRdb keeps only in-frame clones here, not all; method: immunoSEQ multiplex PCR. Observed are under 350,000 clones, no singletons, with the top ten taking roughly 1.2%. This clone was observed a few times. Mouse gene names apply. The CDR3 extends 4 residues past the end of the read, so its final part is completed from the germline J gene.

Sequenced input: CD4+ T cells sorted from a lymph node. The clonotype was recovered from a C3H/HeJ mouse with alopecia areata. This strain's MHC haplotype is H2-k. The chain uses TRBV19 and TRBJ2-1, with TRBD1 matching 7 bases. The CDR3 sequence is CASSISGTAYAEQFF. Incomplete CDR3 DNA: TGTGCCAGCAGTATATCTGGGACAGCCTATGCT. Full variable domain (remainder filled in from reference TRBV19 and TRBJ2-1): GGIITQTPKFLIGQEGQKLTLKCQQNFNHDTMYWYRQDSGKGLRLIYYSITENDLQKGDLSEGYDASREKKSSFSLTVTSAQKNEMAVFLCASSISGTAYAEQFFGPGTRLTVL.